Given below is one T cell receptor (beta chain) in context. Its target is not known. The data belong to a study of OX40 agonist ivuxolimab in advanced cancers. Study-wide background: Ivuxolimab, an agonist antibody against OX40 (CD134), was given to patients. Study observations and caveats: At 0.1 to 3.0 mg/kg and by week 6, clonal expansion occurred in CD4+ and CD8+ blood T cells.

Blood got drawn at baseline, again on cycle 4 day 1, and then on cycle 7 day 1. Germline V gene lookup returns CDR1 SGHKS and CDR2 YYEKEE (reference sequence). Trimming left V 5 bases short and J 0 bases short, with 8 bases between. The CDR3 length is 13 residues. Repertoires were generated with immunoSEQ multiplex PCR, while TCRdb's copy carries only in-frame clones and drops some. This repertoire shows 60,000 to 70,000 clones, about 91% found once; its top ten account for about 11%. The chain is built from TRBV5-5 and TRBJ1-1, with no clear D. The sequence was obtained from an adult with an advanced solid tumor such as melanoma, head and neck, liver or kidney cancer. Here the sequenced sample was CD4+ or CD8+ T cells sorted from blood, taken in a trial of the OX40 agonist ivuxolimab. The CDR3 spells CASSVGLNTEAFF. CDR3 nucleotide sequence: TGTGCCAGCAGTGTAGGCTTGAACACTGAAGCTTTCTTT.